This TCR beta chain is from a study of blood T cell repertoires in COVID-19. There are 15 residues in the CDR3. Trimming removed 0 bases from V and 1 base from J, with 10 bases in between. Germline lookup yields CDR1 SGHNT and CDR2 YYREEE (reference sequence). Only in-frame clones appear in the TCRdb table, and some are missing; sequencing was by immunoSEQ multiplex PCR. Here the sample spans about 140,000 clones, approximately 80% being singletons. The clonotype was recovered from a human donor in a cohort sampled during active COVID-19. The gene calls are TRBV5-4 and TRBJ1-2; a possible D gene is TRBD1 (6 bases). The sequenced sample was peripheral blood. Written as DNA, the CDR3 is TGTGCCAGCAGCTTGGGGCAGGGGAGTAACTATGGCTACACCTTC. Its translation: CASSLGQGSNYGYTF.